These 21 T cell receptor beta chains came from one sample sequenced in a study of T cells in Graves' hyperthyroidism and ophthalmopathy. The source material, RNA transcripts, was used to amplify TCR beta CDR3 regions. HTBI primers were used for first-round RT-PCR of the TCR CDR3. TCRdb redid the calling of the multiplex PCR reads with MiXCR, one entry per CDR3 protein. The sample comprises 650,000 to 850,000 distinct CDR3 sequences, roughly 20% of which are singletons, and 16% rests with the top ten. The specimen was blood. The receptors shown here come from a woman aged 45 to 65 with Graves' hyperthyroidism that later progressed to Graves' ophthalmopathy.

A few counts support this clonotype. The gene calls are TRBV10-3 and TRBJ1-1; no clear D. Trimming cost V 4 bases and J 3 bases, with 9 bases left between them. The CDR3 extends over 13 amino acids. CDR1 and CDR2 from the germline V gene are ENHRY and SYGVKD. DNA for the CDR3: TGTGCCATCAGTGGAGTCTCGGACACTGAAGCTTTCTTT. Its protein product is CAISGVSDTEAFF.

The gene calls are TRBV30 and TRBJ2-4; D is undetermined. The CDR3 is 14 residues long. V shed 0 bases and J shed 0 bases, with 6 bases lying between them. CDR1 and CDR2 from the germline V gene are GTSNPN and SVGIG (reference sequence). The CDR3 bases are TGTGCCTGGAGTGTGGGCCTAGCCAAAAACATTCAGTACTTC. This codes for CAWSVGLAKNIQYF.

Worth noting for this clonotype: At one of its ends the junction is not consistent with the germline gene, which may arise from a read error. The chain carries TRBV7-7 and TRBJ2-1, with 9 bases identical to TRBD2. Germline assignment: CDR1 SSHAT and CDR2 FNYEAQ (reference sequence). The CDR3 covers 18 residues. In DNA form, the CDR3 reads TGTGCTAGCAGCTTAGGCGGGCGCGGCGGGGGGGCTTACAATGAGCAGTTCTTC. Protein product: CASSLGGRGGGAYNEQFF.

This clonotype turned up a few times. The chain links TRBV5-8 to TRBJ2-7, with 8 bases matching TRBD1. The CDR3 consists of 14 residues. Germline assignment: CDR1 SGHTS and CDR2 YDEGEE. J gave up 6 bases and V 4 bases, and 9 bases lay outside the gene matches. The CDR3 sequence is CASSRGQVLSEQYF. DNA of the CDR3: TGTGCCAGCAGCAGGGGACAGGTCCTATCCGAGCAGTACTTC.

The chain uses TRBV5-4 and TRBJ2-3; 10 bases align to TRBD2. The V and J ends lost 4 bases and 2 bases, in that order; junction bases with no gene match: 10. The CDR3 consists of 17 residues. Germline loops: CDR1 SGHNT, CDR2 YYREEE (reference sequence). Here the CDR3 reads CASSQRSGGTTTDTQYF. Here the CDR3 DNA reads TGTGCCAGCAGCCAACGTAGCGGGGGGACGACCACAGATACGCAGTATTTT.

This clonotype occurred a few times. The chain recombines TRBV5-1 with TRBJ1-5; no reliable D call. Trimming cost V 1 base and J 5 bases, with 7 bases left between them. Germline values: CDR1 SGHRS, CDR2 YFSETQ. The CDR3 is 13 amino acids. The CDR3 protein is CASSLSIDQPQHF. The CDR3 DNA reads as TGCGCCAGCAGCTTGAGTATAGATCAGCCCCAGCATTTT.

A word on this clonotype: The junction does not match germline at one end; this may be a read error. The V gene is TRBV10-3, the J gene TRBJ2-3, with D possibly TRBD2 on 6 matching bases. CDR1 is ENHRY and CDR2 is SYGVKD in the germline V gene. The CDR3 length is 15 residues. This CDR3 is CASSEMEGGTDTQYF. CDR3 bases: TGCGCCAGCAGTGAGATGGAGGGTGGAACAGATACGCAGTATTTT.

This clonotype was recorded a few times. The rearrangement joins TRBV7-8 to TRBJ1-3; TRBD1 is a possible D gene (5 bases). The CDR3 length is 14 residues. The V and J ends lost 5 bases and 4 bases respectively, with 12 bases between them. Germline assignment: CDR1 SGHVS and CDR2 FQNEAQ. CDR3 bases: TGTGCCAGCAGCCCCAGGGAACTCGGAAACACCATATATTTT. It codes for CASSPRELGNTIYF. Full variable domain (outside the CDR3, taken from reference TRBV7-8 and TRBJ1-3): GAGVSQSPRYKVAKRGQDVALRCDPISGHVSLFWYQQALGQGPEFLTYFQNEAQLDKSGLPSDRFFAERPEGSVSTLKIQRTQQEDSAVYLCASSPRELGNTIYFGEGSWLTVV.

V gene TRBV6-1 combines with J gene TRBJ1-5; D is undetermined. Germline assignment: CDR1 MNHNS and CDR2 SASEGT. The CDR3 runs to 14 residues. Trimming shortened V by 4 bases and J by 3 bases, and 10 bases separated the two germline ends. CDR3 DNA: TGTGCCAGCAGTGCCGCGGACGTCAATCAGCCCCAGCATTTT. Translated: CASSAADVNQPQHF.

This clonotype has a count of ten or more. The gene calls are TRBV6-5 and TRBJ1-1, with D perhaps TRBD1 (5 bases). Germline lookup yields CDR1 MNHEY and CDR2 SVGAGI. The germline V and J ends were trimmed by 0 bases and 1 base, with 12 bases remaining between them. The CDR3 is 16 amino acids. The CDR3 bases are TGTGCCAGCAGTTACTCCTGGACACTGGGGAACACTGAAGCTTTCTTT. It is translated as CASSYSWTLGNTEAFF.

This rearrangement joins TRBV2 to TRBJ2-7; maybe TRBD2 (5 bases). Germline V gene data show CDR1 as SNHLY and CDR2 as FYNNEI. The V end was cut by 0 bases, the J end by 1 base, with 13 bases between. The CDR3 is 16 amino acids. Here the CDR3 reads CASSEALEGLSYEQYF. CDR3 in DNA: TGTGCCAGCAGTGAAGCGCTAGAGGGCCTATCCTACGAGCAGTACTTC.

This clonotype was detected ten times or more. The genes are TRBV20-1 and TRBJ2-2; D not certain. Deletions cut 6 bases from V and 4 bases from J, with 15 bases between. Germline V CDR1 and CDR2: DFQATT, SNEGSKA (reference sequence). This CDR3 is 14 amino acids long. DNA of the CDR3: TGCAGTGCGGTCGGACCAACGGGCACCGGGGAGCTGTTTTTT. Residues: CSAVGPTGTGELFF.

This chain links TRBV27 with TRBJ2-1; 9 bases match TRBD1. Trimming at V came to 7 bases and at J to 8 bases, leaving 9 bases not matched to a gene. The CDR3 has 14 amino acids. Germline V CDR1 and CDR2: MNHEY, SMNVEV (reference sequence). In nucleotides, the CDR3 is TGTGCCAGCAACCTACAGGGGGCAGGGGATGAGCAGTTCTTC. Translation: CASNLQGAGDEQFF.

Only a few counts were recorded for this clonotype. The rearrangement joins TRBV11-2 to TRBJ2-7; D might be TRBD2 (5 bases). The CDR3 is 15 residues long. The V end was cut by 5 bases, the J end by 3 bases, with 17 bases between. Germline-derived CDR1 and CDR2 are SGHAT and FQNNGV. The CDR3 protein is CASSGGLGRLYEQYF. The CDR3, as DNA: TGTGCCAGCAGCGGCGGACTGGGCCGACTCTACGAGCAGTACTTC.

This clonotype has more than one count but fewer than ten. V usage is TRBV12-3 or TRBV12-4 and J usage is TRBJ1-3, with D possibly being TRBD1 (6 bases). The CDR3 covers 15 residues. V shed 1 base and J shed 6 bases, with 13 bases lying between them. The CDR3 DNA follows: TGTGCCAGCAGTTTAGGTGGGGGCTACGAAAACACCATATATTTT. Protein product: CASSLGGGYENTIYF.

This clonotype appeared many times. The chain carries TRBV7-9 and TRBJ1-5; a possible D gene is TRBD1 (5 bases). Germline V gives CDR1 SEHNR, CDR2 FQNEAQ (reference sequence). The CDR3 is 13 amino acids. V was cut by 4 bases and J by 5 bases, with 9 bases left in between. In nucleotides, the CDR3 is TGTGCCAGCAGCTCCACCAGGGATCAGCCCCAGCATTTT. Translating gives CASSSTRDQPQHF.

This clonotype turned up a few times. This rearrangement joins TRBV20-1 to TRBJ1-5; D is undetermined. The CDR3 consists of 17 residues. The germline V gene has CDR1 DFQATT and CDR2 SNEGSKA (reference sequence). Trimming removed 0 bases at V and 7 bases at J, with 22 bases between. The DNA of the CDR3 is TGCAGTGCTAGAGATTCGTCAAGGGTTAATTTGGTACAGCCCCAGCATTTT. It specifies CSARDSSRVNLVQPQHF.

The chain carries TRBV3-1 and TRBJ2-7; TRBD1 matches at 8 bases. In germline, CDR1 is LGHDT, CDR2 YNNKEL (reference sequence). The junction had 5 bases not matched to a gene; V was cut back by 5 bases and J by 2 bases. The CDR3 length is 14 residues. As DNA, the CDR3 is TGTGCCAGCAGCTATGAGACAGGGGCCTACGAGCAGTACTTC. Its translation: CASSYETGAYEQYF.

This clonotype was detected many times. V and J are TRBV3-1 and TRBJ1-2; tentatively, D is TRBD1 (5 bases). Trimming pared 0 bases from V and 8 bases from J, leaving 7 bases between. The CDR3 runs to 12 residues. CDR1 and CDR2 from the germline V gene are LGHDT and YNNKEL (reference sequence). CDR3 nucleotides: TGTGCCAGCAGCCAAGATCAGGGCGGCTACACCTTC. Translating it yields CASSQDQGGYTF.

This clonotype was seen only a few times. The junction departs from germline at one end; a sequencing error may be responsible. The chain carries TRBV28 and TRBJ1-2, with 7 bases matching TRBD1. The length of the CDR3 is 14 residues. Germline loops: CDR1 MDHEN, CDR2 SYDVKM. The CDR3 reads CASYSEKVGTADPF. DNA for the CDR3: TGTGCCAGCTATTCGGAGAAGGTGGGGACAGCGGATCCCTTC.

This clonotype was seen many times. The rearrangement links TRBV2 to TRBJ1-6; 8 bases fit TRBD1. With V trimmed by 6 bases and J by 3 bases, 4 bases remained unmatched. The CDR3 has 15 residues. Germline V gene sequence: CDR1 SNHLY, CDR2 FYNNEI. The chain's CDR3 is CASRGRGLYNSPLHF. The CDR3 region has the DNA TGTGCCAGCAGGGGCAGGGGGCTCTATAATTCACCCCTCCACTTT.